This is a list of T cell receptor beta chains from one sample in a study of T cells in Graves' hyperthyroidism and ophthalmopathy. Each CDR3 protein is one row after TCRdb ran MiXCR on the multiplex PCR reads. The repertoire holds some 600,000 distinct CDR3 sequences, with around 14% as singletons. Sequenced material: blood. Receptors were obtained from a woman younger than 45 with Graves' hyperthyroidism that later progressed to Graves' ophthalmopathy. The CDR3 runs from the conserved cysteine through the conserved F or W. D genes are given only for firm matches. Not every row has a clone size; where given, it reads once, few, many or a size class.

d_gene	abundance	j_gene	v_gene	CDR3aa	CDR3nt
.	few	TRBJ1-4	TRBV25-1	CASSRGSEKLFF	TGTGCCAGCAGTAGGGGGAGTGAAAAACTGTTTTTT
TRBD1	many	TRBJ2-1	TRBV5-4	CASSLAGQGYNEQFF	TGTGCCAGCAGCTTAGCTGGACAGGGGTACAATGAGCAGTTCTTC
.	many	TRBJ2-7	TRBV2	CASHSASGAYEQYF	TGTGCCAGCCACTCAGCTTCGGGGGCCTACGAGCAGTACTTC
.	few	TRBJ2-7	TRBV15	CATSRVWGRDEQYF	TGTGCCACCAGCAGGGTTTGGGGTAGGGACGAGCAGTACTTC
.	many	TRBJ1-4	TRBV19	CASTQDMRPVSKLFF	TGTGCCAGTACCCAGGATATGCGGCCCGTATCAAAACTGTTTTTT
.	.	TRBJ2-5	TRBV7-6	CASSSQPGPQETQYF	TGTGCCAGCAGCTCCCAACCGGGGCCGCAAGAGACCCAGTACTTC
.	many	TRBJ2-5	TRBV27	CASRERGPGSGETQYF	TGTGCCAGCAGGGAGCGAGGGCCCGGATCTGGGGAGACCCAGTACTTC
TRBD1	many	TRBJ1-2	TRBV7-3	CASSLTGGNYGYTF	TGTGCCAGCAGCCTGACAGGGGGTAACTATGGCTACACCTTC
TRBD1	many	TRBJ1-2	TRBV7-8	CASSLTPGQGYYGYTF	TGTGCCAGCAGCTTGACTCCGGGACAGGGGTACTATGGCTACACCTTC
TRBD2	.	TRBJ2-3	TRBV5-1	CASSLGTSGVTDTQYF	TGCGCCAGCAGCTTGGGGACTAGCGGGGTCACAGATACGCAGTATTTT
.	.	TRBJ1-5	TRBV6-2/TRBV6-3	CASRNLGGEILYSNQPQHF	TGTGCCAGCAGGAACCTGGGGGGAGAGATTCTCTATAGCAATCAGCCCCAGCATTTT
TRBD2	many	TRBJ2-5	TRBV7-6	CASSLEASGQETQYF	TGTGCCAGCAGCTTAGAGGCTAGCGGGCAAGAGACCCAGTACTTC
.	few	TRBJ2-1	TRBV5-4	CASAVGAVSSYNEQFF	TGTGCCAGCGCTGTCGGGGCGGTCAGCTCCTACAATGAGCAGTTCTTC
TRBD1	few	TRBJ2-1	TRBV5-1	CASINPPGGYSYNEQFF	TGCGCCAGCATCAACCCCCCAGGGGGCTACTCCTACAATGAGCAGTTCTTC
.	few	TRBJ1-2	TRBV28	CASSYTQAAGDYGYTF	TGTGCCAGCAGTTATACCCAGGCCGCGGGGGATTATGGCTACACCTTC
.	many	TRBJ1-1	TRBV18	CASSPKGWDTEAFF	TGTGCCAGCTCACCGAAGGGGTGGGACACTGAAGCTTTCTTT
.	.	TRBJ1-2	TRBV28	CASSTATAASGYTF	TGTGCCAGCAGTACGGCGACCGCTGCTTCTGGCTACACCTTC
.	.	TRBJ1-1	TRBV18	CASSPQRADSGTEAFF	TGTGCCAGCTCACCACAGCGGGCTGACTCGGGCACTGAAGCTTTCTTT
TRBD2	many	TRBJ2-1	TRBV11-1	CASSLRLAGVNEQFF	TGTGCCAGCAGCTTAAGGCTAGCGGGAGTTAATGAGCAGTTCTTC
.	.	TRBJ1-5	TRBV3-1	CASSIDRRINQPQHF	TGTGCCAGCAGCATTGACAGGAGGATCAATCAGCCCCAGCATTTT
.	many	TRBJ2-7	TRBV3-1	CASSQRHVYEQYF	TGTGCCAGCAGCCAAAGACATGTCTACGAGCAGTACTTC
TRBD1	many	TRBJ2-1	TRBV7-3	CASSPGQGVDEQFF	TGTGCCAGCAGCCCCGGACAGGGTGTGGATGAGCAGTTCTTC
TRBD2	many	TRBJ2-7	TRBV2	CASRLNPSGSSYEQYF	TGTGCCAGCAGACTAAACCCTAGCGGCAGCTCCTACGAGCAGTACTTC
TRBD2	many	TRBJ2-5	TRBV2	CASSPERGVGTQYF	TGTGCCAGCAGTCCTGAGCGGGGGGTCGGGACCCAGTACTTC
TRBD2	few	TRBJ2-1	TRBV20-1	CSARGSWLAGGPFSYEQFF	TGCAGTGCTAGAGGGTCGTGGCTAGCGGGAGGGCCTTTTTCATATGAGCAGTTCTTC
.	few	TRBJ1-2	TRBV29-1	CGVARDNDGYTF	TGCGGCGTTGCCAGGGACAATGATGGCTACACCTTC
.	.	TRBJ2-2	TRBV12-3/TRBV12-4	CASSWDNPTNTGELFF	TGTGCCAGCAGTTGGGACAACCCTACGAACACCGGGGAGCTGTTTTTT
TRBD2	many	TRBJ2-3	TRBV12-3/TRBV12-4	CASSLGLAGTDTQYF	TGTGCCAGCAGTTTAGGGCTAGCGGGTACAGATACGCAGTATTTT
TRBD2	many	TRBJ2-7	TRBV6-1	CASSLQTSGSPYEQYF	TGTGCCAGCAGTTTACAAACTAGCGGGAGTCCCTACGAGCAGTACTTC
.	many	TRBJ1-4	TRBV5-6	CASSSPSDAATNEKLFF	TGTGCCAGCAGCTCTCCAAGCGACGCTGCAACTAATGAAAAACTGTTTTTT
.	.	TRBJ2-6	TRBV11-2	CASSLGPGHVLTF	TGTGCCAGCAGCTTAGGACCCGGCCACGTCCTGACTTTC
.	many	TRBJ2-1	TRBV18	CASSPRVPGSRGDEQFF	TGTGCCAGCTCGCCACGGGTCCCCGGGAGCAGAGGGGATGAGCAGTTCTTC
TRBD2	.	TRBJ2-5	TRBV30	CAWSALARETQYF	TGTGCCTGGAGTGCACTAGCGCGAGAGACCCAGTACTTC
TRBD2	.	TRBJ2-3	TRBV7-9	CASSLAGYTDTQYF	TGTGCCAGCAGCCTAGCGGGTTACACAGATACGCAGTATTTT
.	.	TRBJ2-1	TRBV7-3	CASRPASSPDNEQFF	TGTGCCAGCAGACCAGCTTCCTCTCCCGACAATGAGCAGTTCTTC
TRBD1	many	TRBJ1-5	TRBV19	CASSNEDRANQPQHF	TGTGCCAGTAGTAACGAAGACAGGGCCAATCAGCCCCAGCATTTT
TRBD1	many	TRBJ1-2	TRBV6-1	CASSEALRGPYGYTF	TGTGCCAGCAGTGAAGCGCTCAGGGGGCCCTATGGCTACACCTTC
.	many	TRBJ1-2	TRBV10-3	CAISDGQANYGYTF	TGTGCCATCAGTGACGGCCAAGCTAACTATGGCTACACCTTC
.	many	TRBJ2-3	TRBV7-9	CASSSLTEGEDTQYF	TGTGCCAGCAGCTCCCTTACGGAGGGCGAAGATACGCAGTATTTT
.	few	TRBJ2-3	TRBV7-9	CASSRTSSSTDTQYF	TGTGCCAGCAGTCGGACATCCTCTAGCACAGATACGCAGTATTTT
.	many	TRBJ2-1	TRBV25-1	CASSEWGRSSYNEQFF	TGTGCCAGCAGTGAATGGGGGAGGAGCTCCTACAATGAGCAGTTCTTC
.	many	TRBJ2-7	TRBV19	CASQGDSSYEQYF	TGTGCCAGTCAGGGAGACAGCTCCTACGAGCAGTACTTC
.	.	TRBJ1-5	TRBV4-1	CASSQVVVLGPQHF	TGCGCCAGCAGCCAAGTAGTTGTCCTAGGGCCCCAGCATTTT
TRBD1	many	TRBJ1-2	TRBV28	CASSTNRGRLGGYTF	TGTGCCAGCAGCACTAACAGGGGGCGTCTGGGAGGCTACACCTTC
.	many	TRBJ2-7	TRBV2	CASLEGRFTYEQYF	TGTGCCAGCTTGGAGGGACGGTTCACCTACGAGCAGTACTTC
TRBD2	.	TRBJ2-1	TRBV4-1	CASSQDATSGVEQFF	TGCGCCAGCAGCCAAGATGCGACTAGCGGGGTCGAGCAGTTCTTC
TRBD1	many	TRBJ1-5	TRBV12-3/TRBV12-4	CASSLRGTGSTRYYYQPQHF	TGTGCCAGCAGTTTACGGGGGACAGGGTCAACAAGGTATTATTACCAGCCCCAGCATTTT
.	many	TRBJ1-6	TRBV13	CASSSIGPSPLHF	TGTGCCAGCAGCTCCATCGGTCCCTCACCCCTCCACTTT
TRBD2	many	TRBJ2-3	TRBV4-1	CASSQGLAGTSTDTQYF	TGCGCCAGCAGCCAGGGACTAGCGGGAACTAGCACAGATACGCAGTATTTT
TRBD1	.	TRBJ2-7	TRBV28	CASTWTGIKYEQYF	TGTGCCAGCACCTGGACAGGGATCAAGTACGAGCAGTACTTC
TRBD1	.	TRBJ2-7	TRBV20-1	CSADPGQGLGYEQYF	TGCAGTGCTGACCCGGGACAGGGACTTGGATACGAGCAGTACTTC